Shown below are 25 T cell receptor beta chains from a single sample sequenced in a study of cytomegalovirus exposure and HLA in healthy donors. The PCR contained 60 Vbeta and 13 Jbeta primers. Generated by immunoSEQ multiplex PCR, the TCRdb table keeps only in-frame clones and is missing some. The sample consists of 200,000 to 250,000 clones, approximately 90% of them appearing once. Material: PBMCs. These receptors were collected from a woman aged 18-29 years in good health and CMV-seronegative.

The chain has TRBV15 and TRBJ2-1; D may be TRBD2 (5 bases). The germline CDR1 and CDR2 sequences are LNHNV and YYDKDF (reference sequence). The CDR3 runs 17 residues. V lost 1 base, J lost 0 bases, and 13 bases lay in between. Written as DNA, the CDR3 is TGTGCCACCAGCAGAGCGCTCAGAGGGAGCTCCTACAATGAGCAGTTCTTC. It is translated as CATSRALRGSSYNEQFF. Full variable domain (missing parts from reference TRBV15 and TRBJ2-1): DAMVIQNPRYQVTQFGKPVTLSCSQTLNHNVMYWYQQKSSQAPKLLFHYYDKDFNNEADTPDNFQSRRPNTSFCFLDIRSPGLGDTAMYLCATSRALRGSSYNEQFFGPGTRLTVL.

This chain uses TRBV2 with TRBJ2-5, with 8 bases fitting TRBD1. The germline CDR1 and CDR2 sequences are SNHLY and FYNNEI. The CDR3 spans 15 residues. V shed 7 bases, J shed 3 bases, and the junction held 10 bases outside the gene matches. The CDR3 bases are TGTGCCAGCAAGTTCAGGGGGCAGTGGGAAGAGACCCAGTACTTC. Residues: CASKFRGQWEETQYF.

This chain links TRBV5-6 with TRBJ2-5; D perhaps matches TRBD1 (6 bases). The CDR3 spans 18 residues. Germline assignment: CDR1 SGHDT and CDR2 YYEEEE. The ends were cut back, 0 bases at V and 5 bases at J, with 23 bases in the middle. The CDR3 region has the DNA TGTGCCAGCAGCTTGGTCGCCGAGCCTTACGAAAGGGGGGAGACCCAGTACTTC. Translation gives CASSLVAEPYERGETQYF. Together with reference TRBV5-6 and TRBJ2-5, the CDR3 gives the full variable domain: DAGVTQSPTHLIKTRGQQVTLRCSPKSGHDTVSWYQQALGQGPQFIFQYYEEEERQRGNFPDRFSGHQFPNYSSELNVNALLLGDSALYLCASSLVAEPYERGETQYFGPGTRLLVL.

This sequence joins TRBV20-1 and TRBJ2-7; a possible D gene is TRBD2 (5 bases). In germline, CDR1 is DFQATT, CDR2 SNEGSKA (reference sequence). Trimming took off 4 bases at V and 4 bases at J, with 8 bases between the two ends. This CDR3 region has 11 residues. The CDR3: CSATIAYEQYF. The CDR3, as DNA: TGCAGTGCTACAATAGCGTACGAGCAGTACTTC.

This chain connects TRBV18 to TRBJ1-6; the match to TRBD1 covers 8 bases. The germline V gene encodes CDR1 KGHSH and CDR2 LQKENI. This CDR3 is 15 amino acids long. J lost 5 bases, V lost 0 bases, and 0 bases had no gene match. CDR3 region: CASSPPGQDNSPLHF. CDR3 sequence (DNA): TGTGCCAGCTCACCACCGGGACAGGATAATTCACCCCTCCACTTT.

The V and J genes are TRBV19 and TRBJ2-7, with a possible D match to TRBD1 (5 bases). The CDR3 extends over 13 amino acids. Germline V gene sequence: CDR1 LNHDA, CDR2 SQIVND (reference sequence). With 5 bases removed from V and 3 bases from J, the gap between germline ends came to 11 bases. The CDR3 loop reads CASSWGLHYEQYF. CDR3 DNA sequence: TGTGCCAGTAGTTGGGGCCTGCACTACGAGCAGTACTTC.

The chain links TRBV15 to TRBJ1-5; maybe TRBD1 (5 bases). V was cut by 0 bases and J by 4 bases, with 10 bases left in between. Germline V lookup: CDR1 LNHNV, CDR2 YYDKDF (reference sequence). The CDR3 is 15 amino acids. This chain's CDR3 is CATSRDWGGNQPQHF. The CDR3 nucleotides read TGTGCCACCAGCAGAGATTGGGGGGGGAATCAGCCCCAGCATTTT. Filled out from reference TRBV15 and TRBJ1-5, the complete variable domain reads DAMVIQNPRYQVTQFGKPVTLSCSQTLNHNVMYWYQQKSSQAPKLLFHYYDKDFNNEADTPDNFQSRRPNTSFCFLDIRSPGLGDTAMYLCATSRDWGGNQPQHFGDGTRLSIL.

This clone was counted a few times. J is TRBJ1-1 and V is TRBV6-1, with TRBD1 identical over 9 bases. Germline CDR1 and CDR2: MNHNS and SASEGT. CDR3 length: 14 residues. After removal of 11 bases from V and 5 bases from J, the junction contained 12 bases not matched to a gene. CDR3 amino acids: CASEAGTGLTEAFF. In DNA form, the CDR3 reads TGTGCCTCAGAAGCCGGGACAGGGTTGACTGAAGCTTTCTTT.

This clone was counted once. The chain uses TRBV5-4 and TRBJ1-2; 9 bases line up with TRBD1. Trimming at V came to 4 bases and at J to 6 bases, leaving 10 bases not matched to a gene. The germline CDR1 and CDR2 sequences are SGHNT and YYREEE (reference sequence). The CDR3 contains 15 residues. The CDR3 DNA is TGTGCCAGCAGCCCACTGACAGGGGGGGACAATGGCTACACCTTC. Its protein is CASSPLTGGDNGYTF. The full variable domain, its missing parts supplied by reference TRBV5-4 and TRBJ1-2, is ETGVTQSPTHLIKTRGQQVTLRCSSQSGHNTVSWYQQALGQGPQFIFQYYREEENGRGNFPPRFSGLQFPNYSSELNVNALELDDSALYLCASSPLTGGDNGYTFGSGTRLTVV.

The chain has TRBV6-5 and TRBJ2-5; 7 nucleotides agree with TRBD1. This CDR3 comprises 15 residues. The germline CDR1 and CDR2 sequences are MNHEY and SVGAGI. V was clipped by 2 bases and J by 8 bases; unmatched bases: 11. In DNA, the CDR3 is TGTGCCAGCAGTTACCCCGGTACAGGGGCAATCACCCAGTACTTC. This sequence encodes CASSYPGTGAITQYF.

This clone has just one count. This chain links TRBV11-2 with TRBJ2-7; TRBD1 agrees at 8 bases. J gave up 3 bases and V 4 bases, and 17 bases lay outside the gene matches. This CDR3 is built from 18 residues. Germline-derived CDR1 and CDR2 are SGHAT and FQNNGV. The CDR3, as DNA: TGTGCCAGCAGCTCCACTCCCACTCTGACAGGGGCTCACTACGAGCAGTACTTC. This gives the protein CASSSTPTLTGAHYEQYF.

The genes are TRBV7-2 and TRBJ2-7; D is uncertain. The V gene's germline CDR1 is SGHTA and CDR2 FQGNSA. The V end was cut by 1 base, the J end by 7 bases, with 11 bases between. The CDR3 has 13 residues. The CDR3 DNA reads TGTGCCAGCAGCTTAGGGCCCCAGCGAGAGCAGTACTTC. This codes for CASSLGPQREQYF.

This sequence joins TRBV29-1 and TRBJ2-3, with D possibly being TRBD1 (5 bases). This CDR3 has 14 residues. V gave up 6 bases and J gave up 1 base, with 14 bases separating them. From germline, CDR1 is SQVTM and CDR2 ANQGSEA. The CDR3, as DNA: TGCAGCGTGACTTTCAGGGTTGGCACAGATACGCAGTATTTT. Translated, it gives CSVTFRVGTDTQYF.

V is TRBV29-1 and J is TRBJ2-7, with D perhaps matching TRBD1 (6 bases). V shed 1 base and J shed 2 bases, with 15 bases lying between them. Looked up from germline, CDR1 is SQVTM and CDR2 is ANQGSEA. The CDR3 runs 15 residues. As DNA, the CDR3 is TGCAGCGTTGAAGGGGATCGGGACAACCCCTACGAGCAGTACTTC. Its translation is CSVEGDRDNPYEQYF.

In regard to this clone: Its ends do not fully match the called genes, so a read error is possible. This chain's CDR3 is CASSEAVVSGDYEQYF. CDR3 coding DNA: TGTGCCAGCAGCGAAGCGGTGGTTTCAGGGGATTACGAGCAGTACTTC. The chain links TRBV2 to TRBJ2-7; possible D gene TRBD1, 6 bases. This CDR3 is built from 16 residues. CDR1 is SNHLY and CDR2 is FYNNEI in the germline V gene.

The chain has TRBV13 and TRBJ2-1; D is possibly TRBD1 (5 bases). The CDR3 extends over 16 amino acids. The germline gives CDR1 PRHDT, CDR2 FYEKMQ (reference sequence). Deletions cut 1 base from V and 4 bases from J, with 14 bases between. CDR3: CASSLEPRVSYNEQFF. For the CDR3, the DNA is TGTGCCAGCAGCTTAGAACCCAGGGTTTCATACAATGAGCAGTTCTTC.

The rearrangement joins TRBV7-2 to TRBJ2-1; no clear D gene. Trimming cost V 2 bases and J 7 bases, with 12 bases left between them. The germline V gene encodes CDR1 SGHTA and CDR2 FQGNSA. The CDR3 contains 14 residues. DNA for the CDR3: TGTGCCAGCAGCTTAAACCCACAATATAATGAGCAGTTCTTC. It is translated as CASSLNPQYNEQFF.

The V call is TRBV19, the J call TRBJ2-3; 7 positions agree with TRBD1. Trimming at V came to 6 bases and at J to 0 bases, leaving 9 bases not matched to a gene. CDR1 is LNHDA and CDR2 is SQIVND in the germline V gene (reference sequence). The CDR3 contains 16 residues. CDR3 DNA: TGTGCCAGTAGGGGGACAGAGCCTGATAGCACAGATACGCAGTATTTT. Encoded protein: CASRGTEPDSTDTQYF.

The chain has TRBV13 and TRBJ2-7; TRBD1 agrees at 11 bases. Germline CDR1 PRHDT, CDR2 FYEKMQ (reference sequence). The trim removed 5 bases at V and 7 bases at J, leaving 7 bases unmatched. The CDR3 has 14 amino acids. The chain's CDR3 is CASSLRTGGVEQYF. In DNA, the CDR3 is TGTGCCAGCAGCCTAAGGACAGGGGGCGTGGAGCAGTACTTC. Supplemented by reference TRBV13 and TRBJ2-7, the full variable domain reads AAGVIQSPRHLIKEKRETATLKCYPIPRHDTVYWYQQGPGQDPQFLISFYEKMQSDKGSIPDRFSAQQFSDYHSELNMSSLELGDSALYFCASSLRTGGVEQYFGPGTRLTVT.

This clone turned up a few times. This rearrangement joins TRBV9 to TRBJ2-1, with 12 bases aligning to TRBD2. Germline V CDR1 and CDR2: SGDLS, YYNGEE. J was trimmed by 3 bases and V by 4 bases; bases with no gene match: 5. The CDR3 contains 16 residues. The chain's CDR3 is CASSPQGLAGYNEQFF. Here the CDR3 DNA reads TGTGCCAGCAGCCCCCAGGGACTAGCGGGCTACAATGAGCAGTTCTTC.

The chain couples TRBV5-1 to TRBJ2-1; 13 positions match TRBD2. J was trimmed by 6 bases and V by 2 bases; bases with no gene match: 8. The CDR3 runs to 17 residues. Germline-derived CDR1 and CDR2 are SGHRS and YFSETQ. The CDR3 here is CASSFRGGTSGTNEQFF. The CDR3 region has the DNA TGCGCCAGCAGCTTTAGGGGGGGGACTAGCGGGACCAATGAGCAGTTCTTC.

The rearrangement joins TRBV10-3 to TRBJ1-2, with TRBD1 identical over 8 bases. V lost 8 bases and J lost 5; bases outside the gene matches: 13. This CDR3 region has 15 residues. Germline-derived CDR1 and CDR2 are ENHRY and SYGVKD. CDR3 sequence: CAIGANTGQAYGYTF. DNA for the CDR3: TGTGCCATCGGGGCGAACACGGGACAGGCTTATGGCTACACCTTC.

A note on this clone: Relative to the germline gene, one junction end is altered; a read error may explain this. The rearrangement links TRBV10-1 to TRBJ2-7, with D possibly matching TRBD1 (5 bases). Per the germline V gene, CDR1 is WNHNN and CDR2 is SYGVQD (reference sequence). The CDR3 is made up of 10 amino acids. The CDR3 loop is CASNRQIQHF. CDR3 coding DNA: TGCGCCAGCAACCGACAGATACAACACTTC.

This rearrangement joins TRBV11-2 to TRBJ2-6; no reliable D call. V was cut by 5 bases and J by 1 base, with 6 bases left in between. This CDR3 is 14 amino acids long. Germline-derived CDR1 and CDR2 are SGHAT and FQNNGV. The CDR3 sequence: CASSQRSGANVLTF. The CDR3 nucleotides read TGTGCCAGCAGCCAGAGGTCTGGGGCCAACGTCCTGACTTTC.

This clone was recorded only once. The rearrangement joins TRBV18 to TRBJ1-3; 9 nucleotides match TRBD1. V shed 5 bases and J 4 bases; nucleotides not matched to a gene: 6. Germline lookup yields CDR1 KGHSH and CDR2 LQKENI. The CDR3 sequence is 15 residues long. CDR3 amino acids: CASSFPGTGGNTIYF. CDR3 coding DNA: TGTGCCAGCTCATTTCCCGGGACAGGGGGAAACACCATATATTTT.